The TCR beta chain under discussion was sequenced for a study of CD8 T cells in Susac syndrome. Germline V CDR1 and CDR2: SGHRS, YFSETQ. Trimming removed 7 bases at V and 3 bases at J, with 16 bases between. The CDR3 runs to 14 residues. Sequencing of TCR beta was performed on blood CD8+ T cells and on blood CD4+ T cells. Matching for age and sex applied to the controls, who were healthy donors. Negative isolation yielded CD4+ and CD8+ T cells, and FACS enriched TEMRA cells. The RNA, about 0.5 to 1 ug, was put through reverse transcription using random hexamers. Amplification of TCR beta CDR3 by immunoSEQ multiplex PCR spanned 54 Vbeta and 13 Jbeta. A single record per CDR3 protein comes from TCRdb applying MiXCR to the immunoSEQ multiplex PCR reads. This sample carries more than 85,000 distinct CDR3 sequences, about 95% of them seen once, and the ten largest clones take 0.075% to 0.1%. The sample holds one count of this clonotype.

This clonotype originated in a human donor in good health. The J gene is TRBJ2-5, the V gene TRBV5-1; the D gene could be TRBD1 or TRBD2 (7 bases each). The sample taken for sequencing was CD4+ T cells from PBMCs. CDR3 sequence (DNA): TGCGCCAGCTACCTAAGCGGGACAGAAGAGACCCAGTACTTC. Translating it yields CASYLSGTEETQYF.